These T cell receptor beta chains were read from a single sample in a study of shared clonotypes between healthy human individuals. Produced via immunoSEQ multiplex PCR; TCRdb's table is partial and in-frame only. The data show about half a million clones, 78% seen once. The source material was PBMCs. The receptors shown here come from a woman aged 40 to 55 in good health. Some clones in this sample may be carry-over from other donors' samples. Each CDR3 is given with its conserved first and last residue. Each record gives: D gene, clone size, J gene, V gene, CDR3 protein, CDR3 DNA. The D gene is left open where the match is weak. Only part of the rows carry a size: once, few, many, or a class if the clone is expanded.

TRBD2	many	TRBJ2-3	TRBV30	CAWTRTSGTDTQYF	TGTGCCTGGACCCGGACTAGCGGAACAGATACGCAGTATTTT
NA	NA	TRBJ2-3	TRBV20-1	CSADLGGTQYF	TGCAGTGCTGATCTAGGGGGGACGCAGTATTTT
NA	NA	TRBJ2-2	TRBV9	CASSVGTSGKGDTGELFF	TGTGCCAGCAGCGTAGGGACCTCAGGGAAGGGGGACACCGGGGAGCTGTTTTTT
NA	NA	TRBJ1-4	TRBV19	CASRRSPADEKLFF	TGTGCCAGCCGGAGATCCCCGGCTGATGAAAAACTGTTTTTT
TRBD1	NA	TRBJ1-3	TRBV28	CASSPGQGVISGNTIYF	TGTGCCAGCAGTCCAGGACAGGGGGTCATCTCTGGAAACACCATATATTTT
NA	NA	TRBJ2-7	TRBV4-2	CASSQGTESIYEQYF	TGTGCCAGCAGCCAAGGTACGGAGTCAATCTACGAGCAGTACTTC
NA	NA	TRBJ2-1	TRBV30	CAWKSPGPSYNEQFF	TGTGCCTGGAAGAGTCCGGGACCTTCCTACAATGAGCAGTTCTTC
NA	NA	TRBJ1-5	TRBV4-3	CASSQDTGERNQPQHF	TGCGCCAGCAGCCAAGATACCGGGGAACGCAATCAGCCCCAGCATTTT
TRBD2	NA	TRBJ2-5	TRBV30	CAWSGTSGIGAQYF	TGTGCCTGGAGTGGAACTAGCGGGATCGGGGCCCAGTACTTC
TRBD2	NA	TRBJ2-7	TRBV4-3	CASSPSSGSYEQYF	TGCGCCAGCAGCCCCTCTAGCGGGTCATACGAGCAGTACTTC
NA	NA	TRBJ2-3	TRBV5-1	CASSSIRGTTDTQYF	TGCGCCAGCAGCTCTATTCGGGGGACCACAGATACGCAGTATTTT
TRBD1	many	TRBJ2-7	TRBV29-1	CSGGTGELEQYF	TGCAGCGGGGGGACAGGCGAACTCGAGCAGTACTTC
TRBD2	few	TRBJ2-3	TRBV2	CASKAGGPEDTQYF	TGTGCCAGCAAGGCGGGAGGGCCTGAAGATACGCAGTATTTT
TRBD2	NA	TRBJ2-2	TRBV4-1	CASSQSVLAGRNTGELFF	TGCGCCAGCAGCCAGTCCGTTTTAGCGGGGCGGAACACCGGGGAGCTGTTTTTT
NA	NA	TRBJ2-3	TRBV5-1	CASRAITSTDTQYF	TGCGCCAGCAGGGCTATTACTAGCACAGATACGCAGTATTTT
NA	few	TRBJ2-1	TRBV5-1	CASSLTGASSEQFF	TGCGCCAGCAGCCTCACCGGGGCTAGTAGTGAGCAGTTCTTC
TRBD2	few	TRBJ2-3	TRBV5-6	CASSLVASGSDTQYF	TGTGCCAGCAGCTTGGTTGCTAGCGGGAGTGATACGCAGTATTTT
NA	NA	TRBJ2-5	TRBV20-1	CSAIDETQYF	TGCAGTGCTATCGATGAGACCCAGTACTTC
NA	NA	TRBJ2-1	TRBV5-4	CASSLESGRNNEQFF	TGTGCCAGCAGCTTGGAGTCAGGCCGAAACAATGAGCAGTTCTTC
NA	many	TRBJ2-1	TRBV6-4	CASSATPEGHNEQFF	TGTGCCAGCAGTGCCACCCCCGAGGGCCACAATGAGCAGTTCTTC